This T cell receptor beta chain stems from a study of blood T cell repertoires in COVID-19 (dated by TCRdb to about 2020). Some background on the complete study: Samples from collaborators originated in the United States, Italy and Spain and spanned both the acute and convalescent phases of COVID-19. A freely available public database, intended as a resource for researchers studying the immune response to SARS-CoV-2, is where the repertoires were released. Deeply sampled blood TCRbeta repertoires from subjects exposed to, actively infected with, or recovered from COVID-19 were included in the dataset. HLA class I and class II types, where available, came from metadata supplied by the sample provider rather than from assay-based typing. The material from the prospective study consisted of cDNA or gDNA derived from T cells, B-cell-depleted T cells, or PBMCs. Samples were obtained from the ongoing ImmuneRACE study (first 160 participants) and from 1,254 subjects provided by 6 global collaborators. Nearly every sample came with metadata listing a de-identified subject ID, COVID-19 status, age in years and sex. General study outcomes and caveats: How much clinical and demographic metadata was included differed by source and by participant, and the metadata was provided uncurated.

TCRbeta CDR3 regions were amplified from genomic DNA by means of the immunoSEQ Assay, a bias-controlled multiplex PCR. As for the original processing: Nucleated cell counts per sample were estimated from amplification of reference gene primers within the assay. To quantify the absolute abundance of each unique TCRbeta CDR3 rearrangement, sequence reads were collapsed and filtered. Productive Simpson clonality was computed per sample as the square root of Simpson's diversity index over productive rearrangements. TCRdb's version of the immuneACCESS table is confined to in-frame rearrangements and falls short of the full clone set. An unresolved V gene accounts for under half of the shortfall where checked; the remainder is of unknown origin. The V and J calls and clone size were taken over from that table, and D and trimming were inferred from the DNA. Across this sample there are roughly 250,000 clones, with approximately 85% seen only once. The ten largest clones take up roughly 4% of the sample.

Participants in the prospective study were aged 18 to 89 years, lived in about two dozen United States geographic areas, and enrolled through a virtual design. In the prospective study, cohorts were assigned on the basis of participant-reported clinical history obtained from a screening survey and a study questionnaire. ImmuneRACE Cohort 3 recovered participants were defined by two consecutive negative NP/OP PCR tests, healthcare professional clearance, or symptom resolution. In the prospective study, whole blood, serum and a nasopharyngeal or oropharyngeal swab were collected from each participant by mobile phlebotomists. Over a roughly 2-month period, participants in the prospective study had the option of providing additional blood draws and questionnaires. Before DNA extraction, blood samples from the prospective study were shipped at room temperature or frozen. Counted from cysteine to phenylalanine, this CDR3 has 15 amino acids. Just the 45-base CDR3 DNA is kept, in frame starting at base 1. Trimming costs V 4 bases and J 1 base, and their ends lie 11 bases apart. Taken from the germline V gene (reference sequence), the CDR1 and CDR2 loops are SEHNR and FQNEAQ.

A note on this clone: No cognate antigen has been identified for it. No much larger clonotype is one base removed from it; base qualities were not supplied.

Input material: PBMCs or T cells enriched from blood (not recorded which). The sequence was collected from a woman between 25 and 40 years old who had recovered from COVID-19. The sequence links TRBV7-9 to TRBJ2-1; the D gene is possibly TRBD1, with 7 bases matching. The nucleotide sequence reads TGTGCCAGCAGCTCTCAGGGGGGATCCTACAATGAGCAGTTCTTC. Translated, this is CASSSQGGSYNEQFF.